The T cell receptor beta chain under discussion was sequenced for a study of blood T cell repertoires in COVID-19. The CDR3 consists of 11 residues. V dropped 5 bases and J dropped 14 bases, with 10 bases sitting between them. Germline lookup yields CDR1 LNHDA and CDR2 SQIVND (reference sequence). This table comes from immunoSEQ multiplex PCR, and its TCRdb copy is limited to in-frame clones, with some not included. Among about 210,000 clones, more than 70% were seen once, and the ten largest hold over 2%. This receptor was identified in a woman aged 40-49 years with acute COVID-19. Sequencing input: PBMCs or T cells enriched from blood (not recorded which). This chain links TRBV19 with TRBJ1-6, with D unresolved. The CDR3 DNA reads TGTGCCAGTAGTTCCCTTGGAGCCCTCCACTTT. Translated: CASSSLGALHF.